This TCR beta chain emerged from a study of cytomegalovirus exposure and HLA in healthy donors. General observations from the study: The listing of 150 to 200 TCR beta chains classed them as cytomegalovirus-associated. Three chains tied to CMV proved CMV antigen-specific in vitro.

Donors came from a validation cohort of some 130 subjects, distinct from the first 666-subject cohort. Clones were sequenced by immunoSEQ multiplex PCR, and TCRdb holds only the in-frame ones, with some missing. The top ten hold 0.6% to 0.8% of the sample, which has 140,000 or so clones, approximately 91% seen once. This CDR3 spans 15 amino acids. About this clone itself: No antigen is known for it.

The chain recombines TRBV21-1 with TRBJ2-5; the DNA was not compared with TRBD1, the D call given in the table. TRBV21-1 is annotated as a pseudogene. The specimen sequenced was PBMCs. The clonotype was recovered from a man younger than 35 in good health and CMV-seronegative. The DNA for the CDR3 is TGTGCCAGCAGCAAAGTAGAGGGGGCGGAAGAGACCCAGTACTTC. Encoded protein: CASSKVEGAEETQYF.